One sample yielded the 10 T cell receptor beta chains listed below, sequenced in a study of T cell responses to AZD1222 COVID-19 vaccine. Produced via immunoSEQ multiplex PCR; TCRdb's table is partial and in-frame only. The sample shows about 75,000 clones, about nine tenths of them seen only once. The sample in question was peripheral blood, obtained 28 days after the second AZD1222 dose. Receptor source: an adult who received the AZD1222 COVID-19 vaccine.

This clone was seen only once. This chain links TRBV6-2 or TRBV6-3 with TRBJ1-2; D is uncertain. Germline CDR1 MNHEY, CDR2 SVGEGT. V was cut by 3 bases and J by 4 bases, with 9 bases left in between. There are 13 residues in the CDR3. This chain's CDR3 is CASSYPGTYGYTF. The CDR3, as DNA: TGTGCCAGCAGTTATCCGGGCACCTATGGCTACACCTTC.

The V gene is TRBV5-1, the J gene TRBJ2-3; tentatively, D is TRBD1 (5 bases). Germline-derived CDR1 and CDR2 are SGHRS and YFSETQ. V lost 1 base, J lost 2 bases, and 14 bases lay in between. This CDR3 comprises 16 residues. The CDR3 DNA reads TGCGCCAGCAGCTTGAGGGGCAACCCCCTCACAGATACGCAGTATTTT. The encoded protein is CASSLRGNPLTDTQYF.

This chain uses TRBV7-6 with TRBJ2-2; TRBD2 matches at 12 bases. This CDR3 spans 15 amino acids. Germline values: CDR1 SGHVS, CDR2 FNYEAQ. V was clipped by 6 bases and J by 6 bases; unmatched bases: 5. Here the CDR3 reads CASRKLAGGPGELFF. For the CDR3, the DNA is TGTGCCAGCAGAAAACTAGCGGGGGGACCCGGGGAGCTGTTTTTT.

CDR3 bases: TGTGCCAGCTCCGGACGGGTCCTGAGTACTGAAGCTTTCTTT. Its protein is CASSGRVLSTEAFF. The rearrangement joins TRBV10-3 to TRBJ1-1; D unresolved. The V gene lost 10 bases and the J gene lost 5 bases, with 20 bases spanning the gap. The CDR3 runs 14 residues. Germline V gives CDR1 ENHRY, CDR2 SYGVKD.

This clone was seen a single time. The chain recombines TRBV5-4 with TRBJ2-7; TRBD1 agrees at 9 bases. CDR1 and CDR2 (germline): SGHNT, YYREEE (reference sequence). The CDR3 is 15 amino acids. V lost 0 bases, J lost 3 bases, and 4 bases stayed unmatched. CDR3 coding DNA: TGTGCCAGCAGCTTGGAGGGGACAGGGCTCTACGAGCAGTACTTC. Translation gives CASSLEGTGLYEQYF.

The chain uses TRBV6-2 or TRBV6-3 and TRBJ1-1; a weak D match, TRBD1 (6 bases). This CDR3 has 13 amino acids. The V gene lost 5 bases and the J gene lost 6 bases, with 13 bases spanning the gap. The germline V gene encodes CDR1 MNHEY and CDR2 SVGEGT. The CDR3 DNA follows: TGTGCCAGCAGTCCGACAGGTTTTGCTGAAGCTTTCTTT. This gives the protein CASSPTGFAEAFF.

The genes are TRBV28 and TRBJ1-5; 9 bases are shared with TRBD1. The junction had 5 bases not matched to a gene; V was cut back by 2 bases and J by 6 bases. CDR3 length: 15 residues. CDR1 and CDR2 from the germline V gene are MDHEN and SYDVKM. CDR3 in amino acids: CASSLPQGAGQPQHF. CDR3 in DNA: TGTGCCAGCAGTTTACCACAGGGGGCAGGTCAGCCCCAGCATTTT.

Remarks on this clone: Other nucleotide sequences in the sample specify the same CDR3. The chain uses TRBV30 and TRBJ1-3; D ambiguous. V was trimmed by 2 bases and J by 1 base, leaving 9 bases between them. CDR1 GTSNPN and CDR2 SVGIG come from the germline V gene (reference sequence). The CDR3 is 14 residues long. The CDR3 sequence: CAWSPGLSGNTIYF. The CDR3 DNA sequence: TGTGCCTGGAGTCCCGGACTGTCTGGAAACACCATATATTTT. Variable domain in full (rest from reference TRBV30 and TRBJ1-3): SQTIHQWPATLVQPVGSPLSLECTVEGTSNPNLYWYRQAAGRGLQLLFYSVGIGQISSEVPQNLSASRPQDRQFILSSKKLLLSDSGFYLCAWSPGLSGNTIYFGEGSWLTVV.

The chain carries TRBV7-2 and TRBJ2-7, with D possibly TRBD2 on 5 matching bases. Germline assignment: CDR1 SGHTA and CDR2 FQGNSA. The CDR3 sequence is 14 residues long. Deletions cut 4 bases from V and 6 bases from J, with 16 bases between. In DNA form, the CDR3 reads TGTGCCAGCAGCTCCAATCCGGGGTACGGCGAGCAGTACTTC. It specifies CASSSNPGYGEQYF.

The chain combines TRBV5-1 with TRBJ2-3, with TRBD2 identical over 8 bases. CDR3 length equals 17 residues. V was pared by 2 bases and J by 2 bases, with 10 bases of the junction left unmatched. The germline gives CDR1 SGHRS, CDR2 YFSETQ. The CDR3 here is CASSLTGGDRVTDTQYF. The CDR3 DNA is TGCGCCAGCAGCTTAACGGGGGGGGACCGAGTCACAGATACGCAGTATTTT.